This T cell receptor (beta chain) was recorded in a study of technical replicates of blood from several donors. The ends lost 7 bases at V and 4 bases at J; junction bases unmatched: 8. CDR3 length: 14 amino acids. Germline CDR1 is LNHDA and CDR2 is SQIVND (reference sequence). Repertoires were generated with immunoSEQ multiplex PCR, while TCRdb's copy carries only in-frame clones and drops some. Of around 93,000 clones in the sample, roughly 94% were seen once. This chain uses TRBV19 with TRBJ1-1; 8 nucleotides match TRBD1. This sequence was found in a human donor in good health. Sequenced: T cells isolated from PBMCs. The CDR3 DNA sequence: TGTGCCAGTATCGACAGGGGCGGGCGCACTGAAGCTTTCTTT. It encodes CASIDRGGRTEAFF.